The clone carrying this T cell receptor beta chain was detected ten times or more. Its antigen is not known. CDR3 length equals 13 residues. The junction had 3 bases not matched to a gene; V was cut back by 5 bases and J by 3 bases. This sample stems from a study of Graves' ophthalmopathy and Graves' hyperthyroidism. The overall study: Ahead of any treatment, peripheral blood was obtained at the initial diagnosis. Whole-study findings and limits: Detection in blood was also observed for most expanded thyroid clonotypes above 0.001 frequency.

Amplification targeted the TCR beta CDR3 regions, with RNA transcripts as the source material. First-round RT-PCR with HTBI primers preceded a second-round multiplex PCR. TCRdb passed the multiplex PCR reads through MiXCR, listing each CDR3 protein once. This table has 400,000 or so distinct CDR3 sequences, approximately 18% appearing once. The V call is TRBV12-3 or TRBV12-4, the J call TRBJ1-2, with 7 bases lining up with TRBD1. The TCR was taken from an adult woman with stable Graves' hyperthyroidism. The sequenced material came from peripheral blood. CDR3 in DNA: TGTGCCAGCAGTCTGGACAGGCACTATGGCTACACCTTC. Translated, it gives CASSLDRHYGYTF.